The rows below give T cell receptor beta chains drawn from one sample of a study. TCRdb re-called the reads through MiXCR, storing one row per CDR3 protein. The table lists over a thousand distinct CDR3 sequences, under 25% of them singletons. The sample comprised CD8+ T cells (not recorded whether cultured). The source of these receptors is a female donor. Both conserved end residues are part of each CDR3. A D gene is named only where the DNA matches it firmly. Some rows mark clone size as missing; the rest say once, few, many or name a class of expanded clone.

J	D	size	V	DNA	CDR3
TRBJ2-1	TRBD1	medium-sized	TRBV7-8	TGTGCCAGCAGCCAACGACAGGGCCCCTACAATGAGCAGTTCTTC	CASSQRQGPYNEQFF
TRBJ2-5	-	few	TRBV13	TGTGCCAGCAGCTTACGTCAGGGTAGGTTGGAGACCCAGTACTTC	CASSLRQGRLETQYF
TRBJ2-5	TRBD2	large	TRBV3-1	TGTGCCAGCAGCCAATACGGCGGGGGGTCACAAGAGACCCAGTACTTC	CASSQYGGGSQETQYF
TRBJ2-3	TRBD2	medium-sized	TRBV28	TGTGCCAGCAGTTTCACCAGCGGGGGGGTCACAGATACGCAGTATTTT	CASSFTSGGVTDTQYF
TRBJ1-2	-	large	TRBV13	TGTGCCAGCCGGTGGCGGGGAGAAGGCTATGGCTACACCTTC	CASRWRGEGYGYTF
TRBJ1-3	-	few	TRBV9	TGTGCCAGCAGCCCCCGTCCTCTCTCTGGAAACACCATATATTTT	CASSPRPLSGNTIYF
TRBJ2-7	TRBD1	large	TRBV12-3/TRBV12-4	TGTGCCAGCAGTCCCGACAGGGGTTACTACGAGCAGTACTTC	CASSPDRGYYEQYF
TRBJ2-2	-	large	TRBV28	TGTGCCAGCAGTTTATTGCTTAGCGGGGAGCTGTTTTTT	CASSLLLSGELFF
TRBJ2-3	-	large	TRBV9	TGTGCCAGCAGCGGTGGGAGCACAGATACGCAGTATTTT	CASSGGSTDTQYF
TRBJ2-1	TRBD1	-	TRBV19	TGTGCCAGTAAAGTGACAGGGGACGCCAATGAGCGGTTCTTC	CASKVTGDANERFF
TRBJ2-1	TRBD2	large	TRBV12-3/TRBV12-4	TGTGCCAGCGTGGGCGGGAGATCCTACAATGAGCAGTTCTTC	CASVGGRSYNEQFF
TRBJ2-1	TRBD2	large	TRBV12-3/TRBV12-4	TGTGCCAGCACACCCTCTAGCGGGATTGGGTACAATGAGCAGTTCTTC	CASTPSSGIGYNEQFF
TRBJ2-2	-	medium-sized	TRBV9	TGTGCCAGCGCGAACCCCGTAGCAGTCTCCACCGGGGAGCTGTTTTTT	CASANPVAVSTGELFF
TRBJ2-7	TRBD1	medium-sized	TRBV6-5	TGTGCCAGCAGTTACTTCAGGGGGTACGAGCAGTACTTC	CASSYFRGYEQYF
TRBJ1-1	TRBD1	few	TRBV29-1	TGCAGCGCTAGGACGGACAGGGGAGGACAGTCTGAAGCTTTCTTT	CSARTDRGGQSEAFF
TRBJ1-6	-	few	TRBV20-1	TGCAATGCTAGAGGCCTGGCAGCGTATAATTCACCCCTCCACTTT	CNARGLAAYNSPLHF
TRBJ2-1	TRBD2	medium-sized	TRBV5-5	TGTGCCAGCAGCTTGGAGCCGGGAGGGAGCTCCTACAATGAGCAGTTCTTC	CASSLEPGGSSYNEQFF
TRBJ1-2	-	few	TRBV29-1	TGCAGCGCACCGACACCGACCCAAGGCGGCTACGCCTTC	CSAPTPTQGGYAF
TRBJ2-7	-	medium-sized	TRBV20-1	TGCAGTGCTAGAGATCGGGCTAGCGCCGAGCAGTACTTC	CSARDRASAEQYF
TRBJ2-5	TRBD2	-	TRBV25-1	TGTGCCAGCAGTGGAGGCAACCGGGGGGGGACCCAGTACTTC	CASSGGNRGGTQYF
TRBJ1-1	TRBD1	medium-sized	TRBV12-3/TRBV12-4	TGTGCCAGCAGCTATACTCTGACAGGGTTGAACACTGAAGCTTTCTTT	CASSYTLTGLNTEAFF
TRBJ1-2	-	medium-sized	TRBV4-2	TGTGCCAGCAGCCACGAGGGTTCGAGTGGCTACACCTTC	CASSHEGSSGYTF
TRBJ2-1	TRBD2	large	TRBV5-1	TGCGCCAGCAGCTTGCTGGCTAGCGGGAGCTCCTACAATGAGCAGTTCTTC	CASSLLASGSSYNEQFF
TRBJ2-1	TRBD2	-	TRBV5-1	TGCGCCAGCAGCTTGCTGGCTAGCGGTTCCTCCTACAATGAGCGGTTTTTC	CASSLLASGSSYNERFF
TRBJ2-2	-	medium-sized	TRBV7-3	TGTGCCAGCAGCTTCGGGCCTCGGGCGGGGACAACCGGGGAGCTGTTTTTT	CASSFGPRAGTTGELFF
TRBJ2-2	-	medium-sized	TRBV3-1	TGTGCCAGCAGCCAAGTTCAGGACACGAACACCGGGGAGCTGTTTTTT	CASSQVQDTNTGELFF
TRBJ2-2	-	hyperexpanded	TRBV20-1	TGCAGTGCTAGAGATATAATGAACACCGGGGAGCTGTTTTTT	CSARDIMNTGELFF
TRBJ1-4	-	large	TRBV6-5	TGTGCCAGCAGACCGGGACGCCTTAATGAAAAACTGTTTTTT	CASRPGRLNEKLFF
TRBJ2-3	-	large	TRBV6-4	TGTGCCAGCAGCCCTTACGGGGGAAACACAGATACGCAGTATTTT	CASSPYGGNTDTQYF
TRBJ1-5	TRBD1	medium-sized	TRBV2	TGTGCCAGCAGTGGGCAAACAGGGGAAAGTCAGCCCCAGCATTTT	CASSGQTGESQPQHF
TRBJ2-2	TRBD2	medium-sized	TRBV28	TGTGCCAGCGCCTTAGCGGGGGGGCCCGGCGGGGAGCTGTTTTTT	CASALAGGPGGELFF
TRBJ2-7	-	many	TRBV3-1	TGTGCCAGCAGCCAAGATGTAAACCCCAGGGCCTCCCTAGGCTACGAGCAGTACTTC	CASSQDVNPRASLGYEQYF
TRBJ2-7	-	-	TRBV5-6	TGTGCCAGCAGCTTTACAGACAGAGTCTACGAGCAGTACTTC	CASSFTDRVYEQYF
TRBJ2-7	TRBD2	few	TRBV7-2	TGTGCCAGCAGCTTAGATCCCATAATTACGGGACTAGCGGGGTCCTACGAGCAGTACTTC	CASSLDPIITGLAGSYEQYF
TRBJ2-6	-	-	TRBV20-1	TGCAGTGCTCTCCCCCTGACAAACCCCCCTCACGGGGCCAACGTCCTGACTTTC	CSALPLTNPPHGANVLTF
TRBJ1-1	-	medium-sized	TRBV5-1	TGCGCCAGCAGCTTGGAGGTGGGATCCACTGAAGCTTTCTTT	CASSLEVGSTEAFF
TRBJ2-3	TRBD1	large	TRBV29-1	TGCAGCGTTACATTTGAGACAGGGCATACGCAGTATTTT	CSVTFETGHTQYF
TRBJ1-1	-	large	TRBV27	TGTGCCAGCTCTCTGGGGGGGTCTGAAGCTTTCTTT	CASSLGGSEAFF
TRBJ2-2	-	medium-sized	TRBV9	TGTGCCAGCAGCGTAGGCCCGTTATTGCGGAGGCTGTTTTTT	CASSVGPLLRRLFF
TRBJ2-1	-	medium-sized	TRBV3-1	TGTGCCAGCAGCCCCGACAGGCGCTCCTACAATGAGCAGTGCTTC	CASSPDRRSYNEQCF
TRBJ2-1	TRBD2	medium-sized	TRBV9	TGTGCCAGCAGCGTGGGAGCGTCGGGAGGGTTCAATGAGCAGTTCTTC	CASSVGASGGFNEQFF
TRBJ1-1	-	medium-sized	TRBV7-8	TGTGCCAGCAGCTCGTTTGGGTTTACTGAAGCTTTCTTT	CASSSFGFTEAFF
TRBJ2-1	TRBD2	-	TRBV7-3	TGTGCCAGCAGCTTAAGTCCCCTAGTGGGAGGGATAAGCTCCTACAATGAGCAGTTCTTC	CASSLSPLVGGISSYNEQFF
TRBJ1-1	-	medium-sized	TRBV25-1	TGTGCCAGCAACCAGGGTCCCGAAGCTTTCTTT	CASNQGPEAFF
TRBJ2-1	TRBD2	medium-sized	TRBV4-1	TGCGCCAGCAGCCAAGGCGTTGACACTAGCGCCTCCTACAATGAGCAGTTCTTC	CASSQGVDTSASYNEQFF
TRBJ2-7	TRBD1	-	TRBV28	TGTGCCAGCAGACCACCACAGGGGGTCCGCGAGCAGTACTTC	CASRPPQGVREQYF
TRBJ2-7	-	few	TRBV12-3/TRBV12-4	TGTGCCAGCAGTGGGATGAGCTCCTACGAGCAGTACTTC	CASSGMSSYEQYF
TRBJ2-3	-	large	TRBV12-3/TRBV12-4	TGTGCCAGCCCCCCCGACCTCGCTAGCACAGATACGCAGTATTTT	CASPPDLASTDTQYF
TRBJ1-5	-	medium-sized	TRBV27	TGTGCCAGCAGTTCTGGCGGGGGGCCCCAGCATTTT	CASSSGGGPQHF
TRBJ1-5	-	medium-sized	TRBV11-2	TGTGCCAGCAGCTTAGATGGCAACTATAGCAATCAGCCCCAGCATTTT	CASSLDGNYSNQPQHF
TRBJ2-1	TRBD2	medium-sized	TRBV27	TGTGCCAGCAGTTGGGGGACTAGCGGGAGCAATGAGCAGTTCTTC	CASSWGTSGSNEQFF
TRBJ1-1	-	large	TRBV7-6	TGTGCCAGCAGCTTAGTTGACTTGAGAGCGGGGGAAACTGAAGCTTTCTTT	CASSLVDLRAGETEAFF
TRBJ1-4	-	large	TRBV10-3	TGTGCCATCAGTGAGGAGGGGGGCGCAGATGAAAAACTGTTTTTT	CAISEEGGADEKLFF
TRBJ2-5	TRBD1	large	TRBV7-6	TGTGCCAGCAGCGGGACAGGGTGGGAAGAGACCCAGTACTTC	CASSGTGWEETQYF
TRBJ2-7	TRBD1	medium-sized	TRBV15	TGTGCCACCAGCAAAGACCCCTCGACAGGGTCGGACGAGCAGTACTTC	CATSKDPSTGSDEQYF